These 24 T cell receptor beta chains came from one sample sequenced in a study of naive and memory T cell subsets. Two oligonucleotides, mixed equimolar, formed the beta constant-region primer covering TRBC1 and TRBC2. TCRdb called the UMI-ligation and nested PCR reads again in MiXCR, with one record for every CDR3 protein. Seen here are under 150,000 distinct CDR3 sequences, approximately 15% observed once, and the top ten hold 0.14% to 0.15%. The material sequenced was naive CD4+ T cells from blood. The receptors come from a human donor in good health.

This clonotype was picked up one time. The gene calls are TRBV29-1 and TRBJ1-6, with D perhaps matching TRBD1 (5 bases). Trimming took off 4 bases at V and 7 bases at J, with 17 bases between the two ends. CDR3 length: 15 amino acids. The germline gives CDR1 SQVTM, CDR2 ANQGSEA. CDR3 loop: CSVGAQEIGNSPLHF. CDR3 nucleotide sequence: TGCAGCGTTGGGGCACAGGAGATAGGAAATTCACCCCTCCACTTT.

This clonotype was recorded many times. The chain couples TRBV12-3 or TRBV12-4 to TRBJ2-4, with 7 bases identical to TRBD1. V lost 6 bases, J lost 13 bases, and 3 bases stayed unmatched. The CDR3 runs 10 residues. This CDR3 reads CASRGTVQYF. The CDR3 region has the DNA TGTGCCAGCAGGGGGACAGTCCAGTACTTC.

The sample holds a few counts of this clonotype. The V and J genes are TRBV3-1 and TRBJ2-2; D is possibly TRBD1 (5 bases). The V gene lost 2 bases and the J gene lost 6 bases, with 13 bases spanning the gap. The germline CDR1 and CDR2 sequences are LGHDT and YNNKEL (reference sequence). The CDR3 is 15 amino acids. CDR3 DNA sequence: TGTGCCAGCAGCCAAATCAACCAGGGATCCGGGGAGCTGTTTTTT. Translated, it gives CASSQINQGSGELFF.

Only a few counts were recorded for this clonotype. The rearrangement links TRBV6-5 to TRBJ2-1, with 10 bases matching TRBD2. CDR1 and CDR2 from the germline V gene are MNHEY and SVGAGI. The CDR3 length is 19 residues. Losses at the gene ends were 2 bases for V and 0 bases for J; bases not matched to a gene: 10. CDR3 sequence (DNA): TGTGCCAGCAGTTACATCGGACTAGCGGCACAGAGCTCCTACAATGAGCAGTTCTTC. This codes for CASSYIGLAAQSSYNEQFF.

This rearrangement joins TRBV20-1 to TRBJ2-3; 7 positions agree with TRBD2. The V segment lost 5 bases and the J segment 2 bases; nucleotides outside the gene matches: 13. CDR3 length: 16 residues. CDR1 and CDR2 (germline): DFQATT, SNEGSKA (reference sequence). The CDR3 protein is CSARPPLAAYTDTQYF. CDR3 sequence (DNA): TGCAGTGCTCGGCCACCGCTAGCGGCGTACACAGATACGCAGTATTTT.

This clonotype was detected a few times. This sequence joins TRBV30 and TRBJ1-2; the D gene is possibly TRBD1 (6 bases). V shed 3 bases and J shed 6 bases, with 14 bases lying between them. The CDR3 covers 13 residues. The germline gives CDR1 GTSNPN, CDR2 SVGIG (reference sequence). As DNA, the CDR3 is TGTGCCTGGAGAACACAGGGTATTAATGGCTACACCTTC. Translating it yields CAWRTQGINGYTF.

The genes are TRBV19 and TRBJ2-1; 9 bases are shared with TRBD1. Germline V gives CDR1 LNHDA, CDR2 SQIVND (reference sequence). With V trimmed by 5 bases and J by 5 bases, 10 bases remained unmatched. The CDR3 consists of 16 residues. CDR3 in amino acids: CASSSPRTGVDNEQFF. The DNA for the CDR3 is TGTGCCAGTAGTTCTCCGCGGACAGGGGTCGACAATGAGCAGTTCTTC. The complete variable domain, with remaining parts taken from reference TRBV19 and TRBJ2-1, reads DGGITQSPKYLFRKEGQNVTLSCEQNLNHDAMYWYRQDPGQGLRLIYYSQIVNDFQKGDIAEGYSVSREKKESFPLTVTSAQKNPTAFYLCASSSPRTGVDNEQFFGPGTRLTVL.

The sample holds many counts of this clonotype. The gene calls are TRBV20-1 and TRBJ2-1, with 8 positions matching TRBD2. Trimming took 5 bases from V and 0 from J; bases not matched to a gene: 9. The CDR3 is 16 amino acids. Germline CDR1 DFQATT, CDR2 SNEGSKA (reference sequence). CDR3 region: CSAPRPGTSSYNEQFF. DNA for the CDR3: TGCAGTGCTCCGAGACCCGGGACTAGCTCCTACAATGAGCAGTTCTTC.

The rearrangement uses TRBV28 and TRBJ1-2; TRBD1 matches 9 bases. Trimming took 6 bases from V and 4 from J; bases not matched to a gene: 9. This CDR3 region has 15 residues. Germline values: CDR1 MDHEN, CDR2 SYDVKM. Here the CDR3 DNA reads TGTGCCAGCAGCCCTGGAGGGACAGGGCCCTATGGCTACACCTTC. Protein product: CASSPGGTGPYGYTF.

The rearrangement links TRBV4-2 to TRBJ2-5; tentatively, D is TRBD2 (6 bases). This CDR3 spans 13 amino acids. CDR1 LGHNA and CDR2 YNFKEQ come from the germline V gene. Trimming took 1 base from V and 5 from J, leaving 8 bases between them. This CDR3 reads CASSQGDFETQYF. The CDR3 nucleotides are TGTGCCAGCAGCCAAGGGGACTTTGAGACCCAGTACTTC.

The chain employs TRBV6-1 and TRBJ2-2; 11 positions agree with TRBD2. Germline trimming cut 1 base from V and 3 bases from J; bases unmatched to any gene: 7. From germline, CDR1 is MNHNS and CDR2 SASEGT. The CDR3 runs 18 residues. CDR3: CASSEDHRLAGYTGELFF. CDR3 nucleotides: TGTGCCAGCAGTGAAGATCACAGACTAGCGGGATACACCGGGGAGCTGTTTTTT.

The chain carries TRBV4-3 and TRBJ2-1, with D possibly TRBD2 on 6 matching bases. CDR3 length: 15 amino acids. The V end was cut by 4 bases, the J end by 3 bases, with 13 bases between. Per germline, CDR1 LGHNA and CDR2 YSLEER. The DNA of the CDR3 is TGCGCCAGCAGCCGAGCCCTGGAGGGCTACAATGAGCAGTTCTTC. This sequence encodes CASSRALEGYNEQFF.

The DNA for the CDR3 is TGTGCCAGCAGCTCGAGTGGAGCTTCAGATACGCAGTATTTT. Translation: CASSSSGASDTQYF. The chain combines TRBV5-5 with TRBJ2-3; D ambiguous. V was pared by 3 bases and J by 4 bases, with 12 bases between. This CDR3 has 14 amino acids. Per the germline V gene, CDR1 is SGHKS and CDR2 is YYEKEE (reference sequence).

This clonotype was seen a handful of times. The chain joins TRBV5-1 to TRBJ2-5, with a tentative D call TRBD2 (6 bases). The V gene's germline CDR1 is SGHRS and CDR2 YFSETQ. Trimming took off 5 bases at V and 2 bases at J, with 19 bases between the two ends. This CDR3 region has 16 residues. The CDR3 nucleotides are TGCGCCAGCAGGCTCACCGGGACTTCCCAACAAGAGACCCAGTACTTC. It specifies CASRLTGTSQQETQYF.

The rearrangement joins TRBV5-1 to TRBJ2-2; 7 bases are a match to TRBD2. The CDR3 spans 15 residues. Germline values: CDR1 SGHRS, CDR2 YFSETQ. V shed 4 bases and J 2 bases; nucleotides not matched to a gene: 5. The CDR3 sequence: CASSLGTINTGELFF. The CDR3, as DNA: TGCGCCAGCAGCCTCGGGACTATCAACACCGGGGAGCTGTTTTTT.

This sequence joins TRBV9 and TRBJ1-2; 10 nucleotides line up with TRBD1. The length of the CDR3 is 15 residues. With 4 bases clipped from V and 4 bases from J, the junction kept 7 bases outside the gene matches. Looked up from germline, CDR1 is SGDLS and CDR2 is YYNGEE. CDR3 DNA sequence: TGTGCCAGCAGCCCACAGGGACAGGGGTTCTATGGCTACACCTTC. It encodes CASSPQGQGFYGYTF.

The gene calls are TRBV29-1 and TRBJ1-1, with D hard to call. Germline V gene sequence: CDR1 SQVTM, CDR2 ANQGSEA. There are 13 residues in the CDR3. Trimming took off 6 bases at V and 0 bases at J, with 11 bases between the two ends. The CDR3 DNA sequence: TGCAGCGTGCAAAGGGTGCTGAACACTGAAGCTTTCTTT. Protein product: CSVQRVLNTEAFF.

This clonotype was detected only once. This sequence joins TRBV5-1 and TRBJ2-6; D may be TRBD1 (6 bases). Germline assignment: CDR1 SGHRS and CDR2 YFSETQ. The CDR3 consists of 18 residues. Deletions cut 4 bases from V and 0 bases from J, with 17 bases between. CDR3 sequence reads: CASSIGQINLSGANVLTF. The CDR3 region has the DNA TGCGCCAGCAGCATCGGACAGATCAACCTCTCTGGGGCCAACGTCCTGACTTTC.

The chain employs TRBV10-3 and TRBJ1-4; D is possibly TRBD1 (5 bases). The length of the CDR3 is 14 residues. V was cut by 6 bases and J by 0 bases, with 8 bases left in between. Germline lookup yields CDR1 ENHRY and CDR2 SYGVKD. CDR3 amino acids: CAIRDSATNEKLFF. CDR3 coding DNA: TGTGCCATCAGAGACAGCGCAACTAATGAAAAACTGTTTTTT.

The chain is built from TRBV5-4 and TRBJ2-1; possible D gene TRBD2, 7 bases. Germline V gene sequence: CDR1 SGHNT, CDR2 YYREEE (reference sequence). Trimming took off 2 bases at V and 9 bases at J, with 15 bases between the two ends. CDR3 size: 14 residues. The CDR3 region is CASSLQGGYGEQFF. In DNA, the CDR3 is TGTGCCAGCAGCTTACAGGGAGGGTACGGTGAGCAGTTCTTC.

This clonotype was counted a few times. CDR3: CASSSVRRQGSYEQYF. The CDR3 DNA follows: TGTGCCAGCAGCTCCGTGCGGAGACAGGGCTCCTACGAGCAGTACTTC. The chain employs TRBV13 and TRBJ2-7; 7 positions match TRBD1. Unmatched junction bases numbered 9, after V lost 4 bases and J lost 0 bases. The CDR3 extends over 16 amino acids. Germline loops: CDR1 PRHDT, CDR2 FYEKMQ (reference sequence).

This sequence joins TRBV7-9 and TRBJ1-2; D is uncertain. Per germline, CDR1 SEHNR and CDR2 FQNEAQ (reference sequence). This CDR3 contains 17 residues. Deletions cut 5 bases from V and 2 bases from J, with 21 bases between. In nucleotides, the CDR3 is TGTGCCAGCAGCGGCCCGGGAGGGAGGCACGGCAACTATGGCTACACCTTC. Encoded protein: CASSGPGGRHGNYGYTF.

This sequence joins TRBV12-3 or TRBV12-4 and TRBJ1-1; D remains ambiguous. Trimming left V 3 bases short and J 1 base short, with 6 bases between. The CDR3 is 13 amino acids. The DNA for the CDR3 is TGTGCCAGCAGTTTCTGGGGGAACACTGAAGCTTTCTTT. Its translation is CASSFWGNTEAFF.

This clonotype has just a few counts. The chain recombines TRBV12-3 or TRBV12-4 with TRBJ2-5; D not certain. CDR3 length equals 13 residues. The V end lost 5 bases, the J end lost 6 bases, and 13 bases lay between the germline ends. This CDR3 is CASSTTPVQTQYF. DNA for the CDR3: TGTGCCAGCAGTACGACTCCTGTGCAGACCCAGTACTTC.